The rows below give T cell receptor beta chains drawn from one sample of a study of graft-versus-host responses after intestinal transplantation. Clones were sequenced by immunoSEQ multiplex PCR, and TCRdb holds only the in-frame ones, with some missing. The sample lists 43,000 or so clones, about 95% occurring once. The sample in question was PBMCs, obtained more than 310 days after intestinal transplant. Receptors were obtained from a human patient who received an intestinal transplant, so some T cells may come from the graft donor. Each CDR3 is given with its conserved first and last residue. The D gene is left open where the match is weak. Not all rows give a size; the values are once, few, many and, for expanded clones, a class.

size,V,D,J,length,CDR3,DNA
-,TRBV6-5,TRBD1,TRBJ2-1,13,CASSRTGGSEQFF,TGTGCCAGCAGTCGGACAGGGGGCTCGGAGCAGTTCTTC
-,TRBV29-1,-,TRBJ1-1,11,CSQGSNTEAFF,TGCAGTCAGGGGTCGAACACTGAAGCTTTCTTT
-,TRBV18,TRBD1,TRBJ1-6,15,CASSAGQGYNSPLHF,TGTGCCAGCTCAGCCGGACAGGGCTATAATTCACCCCTCCACTTT
-,TRBV18,-,TRBJ1-2,13,CASSPSRENGYTF,TGTGCCAGCTCACCGTCGCGGGAAAATGGCTACACCTTC
-,TRBV5-4,-,TRBJ1-2,15,CASSLPGLINYGYTF,TGTGCCAGCAGCTTACCGGGACTGATCAACTATGGCTACACCTTC
-,TRBV7-6,-,TRBJ1-1,13,CASSSTLNTEAFF,TGTGCCAGCAGTTCCACACTGAACACTGAAGCTTTCTTT
-,TRBV7-9,-,TRBJ1-2,14,CASSLVVQGNGYTF,TGTGCCAGCAGCTTAGTCGTACAGGGAAATGGCTACACCTTC
-,TRBV6-1,-,TRBJ2-2,13,CASRDMNTGELFF,TGTGCCAGCCGGGATATGAACACCGGGGAGCTGTTTTTT
-,TRBV2,-,TRBJ1-1,14,CASSPPVGSTEAFF,TGTGCCAGCAGCCCGCCGGTAGGTAGCACTGAAGCTTTCTTT
-,TRBV13,TRBD2,TRBJ2-3,16,CASSLGLAGVSDTQYF,TGTGCCAGCAGCTTAGGACTAGCGGGAGTTTCGGATACGCAGTATTTT
-,TRBV7-2,-,TRBJ1-3,13,CASSLSGGNTIYF,TGTGCCAGCAGCTTGTCAGGCGGAAACACCATATATTTT
-,TRBV11-1,TRBD1,TRBJ2-7,13,CASSRDRGHEQYF,TGTGCCAGCAGCCGGGACAGGGGCCACGAGCAGTACTTC
-,TRBV6-5,-,TRBJ1-3,15,CASRYAISSGNTIYF,TGTGCCAGCCGCTATGCGATTTCCTCTGGAAACACCATATATTTT
-,TRBV15,-,TRBJ1-1,14,CATSKGGQSGEAFF,TGTGCCACCAGCAAAGGTGGCCAGTCCGGTGAAGCTTTCTTT
-,TRBV27,-,TRBJ2-5,15,CASSLLGGYQETQYF,TGTGCCAGCAGTTTATTAGGCGGGTACCAAGAGACCCAGTACTTC
-,TRBV27,-,TRBJ2-1,14,CASSLWRAVNEQFF,TGTGCCAGCAGTCTCTGGAGAGCTGTCAATGAGCAGTTCTTC
-,TRBV5-1,-,TRBJ1-2,16,CASSLDLARANYGYTF,TGCGCCAGCAGCTTGGATTTAGCCCGAGCTAACTATGGCTACACCTTC
-,TRBV10-2,-,TRBJ1-4,13,CASTGRLNEKLFF,TGCGCCAGCACCGGCAGGCTTAATGAAAAACTGTTTTTT
-,TRBV5-1,-,TRBJ2-6,18,CASSIDGQTFSGANVLTF,TGCGCCAGCAGCATAGACGGACAGACCTTCTCTGGGGCCAACGTCCTGACTTTC
-,TRBV6-9,-,TRBJ2-1,15,CASSYGEANYNEQFF,TGTGCCAGCAGTTACGGGGAAGCGAACTACAATGAGCAGTTCTTC
-,TRBV7-3,-,TRBJ2-1,13,CASSFTFSGEQFF,TGTGCCAGCAGCTTCACTTTTAGTGGTGAGCAGTTCTTC
few,TRBV6-1,-,TRBJ2-7,13,CASSYAGRHEQYF,TGTGCCAGCAGTTATGCCGGTCGTCACGAGCAGTACTTC
-,TRBV29-1,-,TRBJ1-1,14,CSVNGIAENTEAFF,TGCAGCGTGAACGGGATCGCGGAGAACACTGAAGCTTTCTTT
-,TRBV5-5,TRBD2,TRBJ2-5,17,CASSLGLAGTSQETQYF,TGTGCCAGCAGCTTGGGACTAGCGGGAACTAGCCAAGAGACCCAGTACTTC
-,TRBV6-9,-,TRBJ2-7,15,CASSLVRGRSYEQYF,TGTGCCAGCAGTTTGGTCCGAGGACGCTCCTACGAGCAGTACTTC
-,TRBV7-9,TRBD2,TRBJ2-5,15,CASSRLAGAPETQYF,TGTGCCAGCAGCCGTCTAGCGGGGGCACCGGAGACCCAGTACTTC
-,TRBV2,-,TRBJ1-5,12,CASSLPGQPQHF,TGTGCCAGCAGTCTCCCAGGGCAGCCCCAGCATTTT
-,TRBV7-9,TRBD1,TRBJ1-1,13,CASSLGDRGHAFF,TGTGCCAGCAGCTTAGGGGACAGGGGGCATGCTTTCTTT
-,TRBV19,-,TRBJ2-7,14,CASSWGHDTYEQYF,TGTGCCAGTAGTTGGGGACACGATACCTACGAGCAGTACTTC
-,TRBV6-5,-,TRBJ1-6,11,CATGDNSPLHF,TGTGCCACCGGGGATAATTCACCCCTCCACTTT
-,TRBV7-9,-,TRBJ1-2,18,CASSLGSHPQAQNYGYTF,TGTGCCAGCAGCTTAGGGTCCCATCCACAGGCACAGAACTATGGCTACACCTTC
-,TRBV6-5,-,TRBJ1-2,13,CASSYHTNYGYTF,TGTGCCAGCAGTTACCACACCAACTATGGCTACACCTTC
once,TRBV29-1,TRBD1,TRBJ2-7,15,CSVEPTGQDLYEQYF,TGCAGCGTTGAACCCACGGGACAGGACCTCTACGAGCAGTACTTC
-,TRBV5-4,TRBD2,TRBJ2-5,14,CASSLASGGETQYF,TGTGCCAGCAGCTTGGCCAGCGGGGGAGAGACCCAGTACTTC
-,TRBV19,-,TRBJ1-5,16,CASSIMAGESNQPQHF,TGTGCCAGTAGTATTATGGCAGGGGAGAGCAATCAGCCCCAGCATTTT
-,TRBV7-6,-,TRBJ2-1,15,CASSLWSSSYNEQFF,TGTGCCAGCAGCTTATGGTCCAGCTCCTACAATGAGCAGTTCTTC
-,TRBV5-1,TRBD2,TRBJ2-1,15,CASSIGTSGYNEQFF,TGCGCCAGCAGCATAGGGACTAGCGGCTACAATGAGCAGTTCTTC
once,TRBV11-2,-,TRBJ2-5,16,CASSLGTANWGETQYF,TGTGCCAGCAGCTTAGGGACAGCCAACTGGGGGGAGACCCAGTACTTC
-,TRBV4-1,-,TRBJ2-7,15,CASSQDWAVSYEQYF,TGCGCCAGCAGCCAAGATTGGGCAGTCTCCTACGAGCAGTACTTC
-,TRBV9,TRBD1,TRBJ2-5,13,CASSPRQGETQYF,TGTGCCAGCAGCCCCCGACAGGGGGAGACCCAGTACTTC
-,TRBV6-6,-,TRBJ1-6,14,CASSYGRRGSPLHF,TGTGCCAGCAGTTACGGGCGGAGAGGTTCACCCCTCCACTTT
-,TRBV11-2,-,TRBJ2-5,14,CASSVFAGEETQYF,TGTGCCAGCAGCGTCTTTGCAGGGGAAGAGACCCAGTACTTC
-,TRBV5-1,-,TRBJ2-5,12,CASSLAEETQYF,TGCGCCAGCAGCTTGGCAGAAGAGACCCAGTACTTC
-,TRBV19,-,TRBJ2-1,13,CATRLVPNNEQFF,TGTGCCACCCGACTAGTCCCTAACAATGAGCAGTTCTTC
-,TRBV30,TRBD1,TRBJ1-2,11,CAWGTGYGYTF,TGTGCCTGGGGGACAGGCTATGGCTACACCTTC
once,TRBV10-2,-,TRBJ2-7,15,CASSDQAGRIHEQYF,TGCGCCAGCAGTGACCAGGCGGGGAGGATCCACGAGCAGTACTTC
-,TRBV27,-,TRBJ2-1,12,CASSPNYNEQFF,TGTGCCAGCAGTCCTAACTACAATGAGCAGTTCTTC
-,TRBV29-1,TRBD1,TRBJ2-7,12,CSVGTGSYEQYF,TGCAGCGTTGGGACAGGGTCCTACGAGCAGTACTTC
-,TRBV7-9,TRBD1,TRBJ1-4,15,CASSVLGQGNEKLFF,TGTGCCAGCAGCGTGTTGGGACAGGGGAATGAAAAACTGTTTTTT
-,TRBV7-2,TRBD1,TRBJ2-6,18,CASSSWGQGAGGANVLTF,TGTGCCAGCAGCTCTTGGGGACAGGGGGCAGGAGGGGCCAACGTCCTGACTTTC
-,TRBV5-1,TRBD2,TRBJ2-6,17,CASSLSGSLSGANVLTF,TGCGCCAGCAGCTTAAGCGGGAGCCTCTCTGGGGCCAACGTCCTGACTTTC
few,TRBV28,-,TRBJ2-7,15,CASSSSDRTSYEQYF,TGTGCCAGCAGTTCCTCTGACAGGACTTCCTACGAGCAGTACTTC
-,TRBV5-1,TRBD2,TRBJ2-7,13,CASQIAGNYEQYF,TGCGCCAGTCAAATAGCGGGAAACTACGAGCAGTACTTC
-,TRBV7-9,-,TRBJ2-3,15,CASSPGREGADTQYF,TGTGCCAGCAGCCCCGGTAGAGAGGGCGCAGATACGCAGTATTTT
-,TRBV11-3,TRBD2,TRBJ2-2,15,CASSGTSWGAGELFF,TGTGCCAGCAGCGGGACTAGTTGGGGAGCCGGGGAGCTGTTTTTT
-,TRBV4-1,TRBD1,TRBJ1-2,13,CASSQGTGAGYTF,TGCGCCAGCAGCCAAGGGACAGGGGCTGGCTACACCTTC
-,TRBV4-1,TRBD2,TRBJ2-7,15,CASSQGPSGRFEQYF,TGCGCCAGCAGCCAAGGCCCTAGCGGGAGGTTCGAGCAGTACTTC
-,TRBV29-1,-,TRBJ2-1,14,CSVVRVTLGGEQFF,TGCAGCGTTGTTCGAGTCACACTAGGCGGTGAGCAGTTCTTC